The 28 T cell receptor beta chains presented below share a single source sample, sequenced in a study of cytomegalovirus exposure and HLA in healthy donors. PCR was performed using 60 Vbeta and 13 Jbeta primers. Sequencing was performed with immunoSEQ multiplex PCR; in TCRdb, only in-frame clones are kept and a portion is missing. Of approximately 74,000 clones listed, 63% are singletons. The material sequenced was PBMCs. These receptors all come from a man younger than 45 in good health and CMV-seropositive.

Written as DNA, the CDR3 is TGCAGCGTCGACCCCGGGACAGGGGGACTTGGAAACACCATATATTTT. This encodes CSVDPGTGGLGNTIYF. The chain is built from TRBV29-1 and TRBJ1-3; 11 bases match TRBD1. Unmatched junction bases numbered 10, after V lost 6 bases and J lost 3 bases. This CDR3 comprises 16 residues. Per germline, CDR1 SQVTM and CDR2 ANQGSEA. Filled out from reference TRBV29-1 and TRBJ1-3, the complete variable domain reads SAVISQKPSRDICQRGTSLTIQCQVDSQVTMMFWYRQQPGQSLTLIATANQGSEATYESGFVIDKFPISRPNLTFSTLTVSNMSPEDSSIYLCSVDPGTGGLGNTIYFGEGSWLTVV.

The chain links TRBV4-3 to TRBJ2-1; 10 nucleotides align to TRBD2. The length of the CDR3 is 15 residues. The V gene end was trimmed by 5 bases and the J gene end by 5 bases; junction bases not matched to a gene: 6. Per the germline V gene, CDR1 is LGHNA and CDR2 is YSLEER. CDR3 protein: CASSTRLAGHNEQFF. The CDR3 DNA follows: TGCGCCAGCAGCACCCGACTAGCGGGTCACAATGAGCAGTTCTTC.

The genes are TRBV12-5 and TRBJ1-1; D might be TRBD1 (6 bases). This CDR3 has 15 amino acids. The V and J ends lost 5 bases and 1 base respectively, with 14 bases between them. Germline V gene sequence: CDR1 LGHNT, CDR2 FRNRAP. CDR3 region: CASGHPGHPNTEAFF. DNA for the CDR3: TGTGCTAGTGGTCACCCGGGACACCCGAACACTGAAGCTTTCTTT. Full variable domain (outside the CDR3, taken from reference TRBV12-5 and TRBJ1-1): DARVTQTPRHKVTEMGQEVTMRCQPILGHNTVFWYRQTMMQGLELLAYFRNRAPLDDSGMPKDRFSAEMPDATLATLKIQPSEPRDSAVYFCASGHPGHPNTEAFFGQGTRLTVV.

The CDR3 protein is CASSLLGGTPNYGYTF. The CDR3 DNA reads as TGTGCCAGCAGTTTATTGGGGGGAACGCCTAACTATGGCTACACCTTC. The chain joins TRBV28 to TRBJ1-2; a weak D match, TRBD1 (5 bases). V was pared by 1 base and J by 0 bases, with 12 bases between. The CDR3 extends over 16 amino acids. The germline V gene encodes CDR1 MDHEN and CDR2 SYDVKM.

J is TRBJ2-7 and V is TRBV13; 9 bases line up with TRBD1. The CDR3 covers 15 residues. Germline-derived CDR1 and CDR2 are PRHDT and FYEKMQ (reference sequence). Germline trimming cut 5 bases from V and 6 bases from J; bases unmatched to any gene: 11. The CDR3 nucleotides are TGTGCCAGCAGCAAAGATCCGGGACAGGGTTTCGAGCAGTACTTC. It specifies CASSKDPGQGFEQYF.

The CDR3 loop reads CASEGQGADGANVLTF. The CDR3 region has the DNA TGTGCCAGCGAGGGACAGGGGGCGGACGGGGCCAACGTCCTGACTTTC. J is TRBJ2-6 and V is TRBV2; 12 bases line up with TRBD1. CDR1 is SNHLY, CDR2 FYNNEI, per germline. Unmatched junction bases numbered 6, after V lost 8 bases and J lost 4 bases. The CDR3 runs to 16 residues.

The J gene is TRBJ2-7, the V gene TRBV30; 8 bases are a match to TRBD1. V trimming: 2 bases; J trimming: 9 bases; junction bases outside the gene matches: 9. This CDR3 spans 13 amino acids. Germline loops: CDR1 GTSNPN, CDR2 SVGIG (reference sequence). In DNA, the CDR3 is TGTGCCTGGAGTCCAGGGGGCGGCAAGGGGCAGTACTTC. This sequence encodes CAWSPGGGKGQYF. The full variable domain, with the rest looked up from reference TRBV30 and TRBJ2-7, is SQTIHQWPATLVQPVGSPLSLECTVEGTSNPNLYWYRQAAGRGLQLLFYSVGIGQISSEVPQNLSASRPQDRQFILSSKKLLLSDSGFYLCAWSPGGGKGQYFGPGTRLTVT.

Here the CDR3 reads CASSLGQQSTDTQYF. The CDR3 coding sequence is TGTGCCAGCAGCTTGGGACAGCAAAGCACAGATACGCAGTATTTT. V gene TRBV5-4 combines with J gene TRBJ2-3; a weak D match, TRBD1 (5 bases). Germline CDR1 SGHNT, CDR2 YYREEE (reference sequence). With 0 bases removed from V and 0 bases from J, the gap between germline ends came to 8 bases. The CDR3 has 15 residues.

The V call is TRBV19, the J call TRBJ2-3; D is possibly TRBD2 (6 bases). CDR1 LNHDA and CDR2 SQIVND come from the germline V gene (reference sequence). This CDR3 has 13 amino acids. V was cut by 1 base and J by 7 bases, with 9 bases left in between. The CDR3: CASSIGGANTQYF. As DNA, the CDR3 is TGTGCCAGTAGTATAGGCGGGGCAAATACGCAGTATTTT.

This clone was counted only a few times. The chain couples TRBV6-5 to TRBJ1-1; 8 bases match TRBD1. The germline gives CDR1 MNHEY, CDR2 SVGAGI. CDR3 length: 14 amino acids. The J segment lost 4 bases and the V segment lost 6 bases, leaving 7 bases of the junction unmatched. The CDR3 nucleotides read TGTGCCAGCAGCTCGACAGGGGATCGCACTGAAGCTTTCTTT. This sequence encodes CASSSTGDRTEAFF.

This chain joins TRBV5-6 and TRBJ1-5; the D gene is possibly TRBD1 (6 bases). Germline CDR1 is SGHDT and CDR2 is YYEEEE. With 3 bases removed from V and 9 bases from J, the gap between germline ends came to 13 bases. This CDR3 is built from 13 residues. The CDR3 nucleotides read TGTGCCAGCAGCTCAGGGACACATGGGCCCCAGCATTTT. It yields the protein CASSSGTHGPQHF.

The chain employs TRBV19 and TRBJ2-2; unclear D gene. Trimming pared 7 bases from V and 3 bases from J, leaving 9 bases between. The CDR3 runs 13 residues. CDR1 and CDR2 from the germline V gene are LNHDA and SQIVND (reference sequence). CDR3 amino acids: CASISTYTGELFF. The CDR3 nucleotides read TGTGCCAGTATCTCTACCTACACCGGGGAGCTGTTTTTT.

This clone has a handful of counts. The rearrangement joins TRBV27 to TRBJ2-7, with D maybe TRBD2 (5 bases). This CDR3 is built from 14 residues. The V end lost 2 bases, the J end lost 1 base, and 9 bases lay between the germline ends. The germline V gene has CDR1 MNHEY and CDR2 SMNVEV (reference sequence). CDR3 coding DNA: TGTGCCAGCAGTTTAGTGGGGAGATCCTACGAGCAGTACTTC. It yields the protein CASSLVGRSYEQYF.

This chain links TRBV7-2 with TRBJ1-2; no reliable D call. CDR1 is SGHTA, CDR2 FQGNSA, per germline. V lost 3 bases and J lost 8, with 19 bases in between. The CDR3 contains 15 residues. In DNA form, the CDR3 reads TGTGCCAGCAGCTTGAGCCCCACGACACCTCAAGGCTACACCTTC. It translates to CASSLSPTTPQGYTF.

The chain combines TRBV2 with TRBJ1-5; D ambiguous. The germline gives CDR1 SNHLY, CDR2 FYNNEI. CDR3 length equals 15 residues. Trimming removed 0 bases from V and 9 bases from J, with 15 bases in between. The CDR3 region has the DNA TGTGCCAGCAGTGAAGCCCCCAGCGGTTTGCTGCCCCAGCATTTT. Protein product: CASSEAPSGLLPQHF.

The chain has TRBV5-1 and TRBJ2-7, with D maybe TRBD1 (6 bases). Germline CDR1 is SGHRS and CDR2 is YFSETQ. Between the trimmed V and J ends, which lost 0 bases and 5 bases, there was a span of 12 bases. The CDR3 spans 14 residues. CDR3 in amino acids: CASSLDGSGDEQYF. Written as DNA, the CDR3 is TGCGCCAGCAGCTTGGATGGGTCAGGGGACGAGCAGTACTTC.

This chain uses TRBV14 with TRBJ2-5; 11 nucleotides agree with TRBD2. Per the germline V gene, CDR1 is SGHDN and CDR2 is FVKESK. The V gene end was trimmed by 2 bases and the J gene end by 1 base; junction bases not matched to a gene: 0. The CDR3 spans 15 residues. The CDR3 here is CASSQTSGGQETQYF. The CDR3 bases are TGTGCCAGCAGCCAAACTAGCGGGGGCCAAGAGACCCAGTACTTC.

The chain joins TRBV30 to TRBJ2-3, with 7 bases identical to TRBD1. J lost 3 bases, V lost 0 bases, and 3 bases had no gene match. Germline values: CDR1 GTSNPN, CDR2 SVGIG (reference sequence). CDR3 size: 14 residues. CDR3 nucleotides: TGTGCCTGGAGTGTAGGGACAGAGACAGATACGCAGTATTTT. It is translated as CAWSVGTETDTQYF.

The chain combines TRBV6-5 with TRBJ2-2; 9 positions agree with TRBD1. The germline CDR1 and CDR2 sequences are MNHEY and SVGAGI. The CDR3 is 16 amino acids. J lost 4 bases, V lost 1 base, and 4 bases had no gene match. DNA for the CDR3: TGTGCCAGCAGTTACTTGGGACAGGGCCTCACCGGGGAGCTGTTTTTT. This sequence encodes CASSYLGQGLTGELFF.

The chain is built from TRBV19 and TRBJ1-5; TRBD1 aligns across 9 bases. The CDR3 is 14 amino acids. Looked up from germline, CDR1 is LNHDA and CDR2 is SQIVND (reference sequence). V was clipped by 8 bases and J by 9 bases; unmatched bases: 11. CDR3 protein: CASWDRAFVGPQHF. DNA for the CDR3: TGTGCCAGTTGGGACAGGGCCTTTGTGGGGCCCCAGCATTTT. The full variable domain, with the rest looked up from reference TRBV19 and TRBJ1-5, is DGGITQSPKYLFRKEGQNVTLSCEQNLNHDAMYWYRQDPGQGLRLIYYSQIVNDFQKGDIAEGYSVSREKKESFPLTVTSAQKNPTAFYLCASWDRAFVGPQHFGDGTRLSIL.

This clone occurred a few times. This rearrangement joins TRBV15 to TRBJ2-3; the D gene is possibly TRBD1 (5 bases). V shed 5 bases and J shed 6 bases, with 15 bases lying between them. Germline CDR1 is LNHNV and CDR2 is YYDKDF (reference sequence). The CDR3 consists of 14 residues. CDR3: CATSSQNRIDTQYF. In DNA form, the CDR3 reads TGTGCCACCAGCTCTCAAAACAGGATCGATACGCAGTATTTT.

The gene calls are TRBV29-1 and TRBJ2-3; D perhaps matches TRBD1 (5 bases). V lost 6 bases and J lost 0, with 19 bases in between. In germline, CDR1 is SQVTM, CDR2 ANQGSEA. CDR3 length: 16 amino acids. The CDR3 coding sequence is TGCAGCGTATCTGGGATGGACACGTCTAGCACAGATACGCAGTATTTT. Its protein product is CSVSGMDTSSTDTQYF.

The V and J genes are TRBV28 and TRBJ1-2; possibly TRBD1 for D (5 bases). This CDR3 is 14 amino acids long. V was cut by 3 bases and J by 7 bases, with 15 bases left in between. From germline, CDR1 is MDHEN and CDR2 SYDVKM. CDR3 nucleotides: TGTGCCAGCAGTTTCGCTGGGGGGGGTGGTGGCTACACCTTC. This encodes CASSFAGGGGGYTF.

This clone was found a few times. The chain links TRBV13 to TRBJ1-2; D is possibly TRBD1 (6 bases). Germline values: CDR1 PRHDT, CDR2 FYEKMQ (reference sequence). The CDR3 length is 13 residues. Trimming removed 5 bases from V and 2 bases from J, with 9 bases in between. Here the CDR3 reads CASSLDRNYGYTF. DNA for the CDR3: TGTGCCAGCAGCCTAGACAGGAACTATGGCTACACCTTC.

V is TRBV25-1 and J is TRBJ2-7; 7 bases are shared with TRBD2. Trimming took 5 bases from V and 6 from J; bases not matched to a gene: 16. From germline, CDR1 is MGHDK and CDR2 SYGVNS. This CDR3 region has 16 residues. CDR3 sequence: CASSKGMGRGTGEQYF. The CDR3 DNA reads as TGTGCCAGCAGTAAGGGAATGGGGCGGGGGACGGGCGAGCAGTACTTC.

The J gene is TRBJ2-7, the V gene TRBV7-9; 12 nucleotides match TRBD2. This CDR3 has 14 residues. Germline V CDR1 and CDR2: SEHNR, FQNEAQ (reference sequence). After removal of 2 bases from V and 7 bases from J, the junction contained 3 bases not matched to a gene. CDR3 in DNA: TGTGCCAGCAGCTTAAGCGGACTAGCGGGAGAGCAGTACTTC. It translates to CASSLSGLAGEQYF.

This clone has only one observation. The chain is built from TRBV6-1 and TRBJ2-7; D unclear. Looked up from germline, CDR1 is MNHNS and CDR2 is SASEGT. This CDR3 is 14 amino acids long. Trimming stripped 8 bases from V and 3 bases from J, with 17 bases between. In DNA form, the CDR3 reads TGTGCCAGCTTCAACCGCGAAAGCCGCTACGAGCAGTACTTC. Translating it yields CASFNRESRYEQYF.

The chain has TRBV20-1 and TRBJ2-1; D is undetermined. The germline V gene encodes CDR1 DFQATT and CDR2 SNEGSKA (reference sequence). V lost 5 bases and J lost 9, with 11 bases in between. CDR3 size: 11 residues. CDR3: CSAPQRGEQFF. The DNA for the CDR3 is TGCAGTGCTCCACAAAGAGGTGAGCAGTTCTTC.